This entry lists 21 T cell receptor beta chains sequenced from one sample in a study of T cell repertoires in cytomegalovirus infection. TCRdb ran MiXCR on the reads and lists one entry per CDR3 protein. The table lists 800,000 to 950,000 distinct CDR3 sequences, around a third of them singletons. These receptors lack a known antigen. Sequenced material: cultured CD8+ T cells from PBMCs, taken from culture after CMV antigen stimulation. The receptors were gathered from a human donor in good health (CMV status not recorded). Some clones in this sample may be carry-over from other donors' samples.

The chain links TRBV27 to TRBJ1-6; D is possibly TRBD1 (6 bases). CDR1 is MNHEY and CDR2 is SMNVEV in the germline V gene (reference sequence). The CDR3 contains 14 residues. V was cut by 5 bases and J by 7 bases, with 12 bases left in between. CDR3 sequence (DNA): TGTGCCAGCAGTAGTGGACAGTCGAATTCACCCCTCCACTTT. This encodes CASSSGQSNSPLHF.

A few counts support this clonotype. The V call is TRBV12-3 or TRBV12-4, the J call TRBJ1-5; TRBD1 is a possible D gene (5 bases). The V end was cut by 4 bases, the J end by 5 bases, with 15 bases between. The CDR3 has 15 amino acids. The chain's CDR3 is CASSYTGDGYQPQHF. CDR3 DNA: TGTGCCAGCAGTTATACCGGGGACGGCTATCAGCCCCAGCATTTT.

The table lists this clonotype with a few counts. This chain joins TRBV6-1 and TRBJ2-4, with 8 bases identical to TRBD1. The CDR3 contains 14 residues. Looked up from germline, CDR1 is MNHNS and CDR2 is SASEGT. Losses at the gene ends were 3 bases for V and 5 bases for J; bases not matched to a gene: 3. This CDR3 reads CASSDGTGQNIQYF. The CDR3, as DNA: TGTGCCAGCAGTGACGGGACAGGCCAAAACATTCAGTACTTC.

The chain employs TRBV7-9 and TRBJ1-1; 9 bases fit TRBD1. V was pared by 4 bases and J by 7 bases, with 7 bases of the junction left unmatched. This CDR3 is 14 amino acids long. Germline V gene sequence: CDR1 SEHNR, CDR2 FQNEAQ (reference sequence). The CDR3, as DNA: TGTGCCAGCAGCTCCGACAGGGGGACCCTTGAAGCTTTCTTT. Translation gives CASSSDRGTLEAFF.

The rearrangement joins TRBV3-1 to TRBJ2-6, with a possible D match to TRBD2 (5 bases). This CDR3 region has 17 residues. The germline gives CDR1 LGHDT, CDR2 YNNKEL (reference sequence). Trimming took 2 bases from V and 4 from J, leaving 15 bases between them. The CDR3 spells CASSQFQGSGGANVLTF. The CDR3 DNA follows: TGTGCCAGCAGCCAATTTCAAGGGTCGGGAGGGGCCAACGTCCTGACTTTC.

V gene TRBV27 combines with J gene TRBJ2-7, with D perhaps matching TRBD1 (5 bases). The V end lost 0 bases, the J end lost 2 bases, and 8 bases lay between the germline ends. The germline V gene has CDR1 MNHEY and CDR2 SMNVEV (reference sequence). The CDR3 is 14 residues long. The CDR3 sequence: CASSLSQTAYEQYV. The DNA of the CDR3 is TGTGCCAGCAGTTTATCCCAGACAGCCTACGAGCAGTACGTC.

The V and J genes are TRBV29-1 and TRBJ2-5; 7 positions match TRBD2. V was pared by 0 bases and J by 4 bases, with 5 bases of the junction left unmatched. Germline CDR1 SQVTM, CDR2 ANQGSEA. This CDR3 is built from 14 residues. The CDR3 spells CSVEDGGGSETQYF. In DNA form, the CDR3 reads TGCAGCGTTGAAGATGGGGGGGGATCAGAGACCCAGTACTTC.

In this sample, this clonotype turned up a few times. The CDR3 reads CASRRGRYSYNEQFF. The DNA of the CDR3 is TGCGCCAGTCGGAGGGGCAGGTACTCCTACAATGAGCAGTTCTTC. V and J are TRBV5-1 and TRBJ2-1, with D perhaps matching TRBD2 (6 bases). Between the trimmed V and J ends, which lost 8 bases and 0 bases, there was a span of 15 bases. Germline CDR1 and CDR2: SGHRS and YFSETQ. There are 15 residues in the CDR3.

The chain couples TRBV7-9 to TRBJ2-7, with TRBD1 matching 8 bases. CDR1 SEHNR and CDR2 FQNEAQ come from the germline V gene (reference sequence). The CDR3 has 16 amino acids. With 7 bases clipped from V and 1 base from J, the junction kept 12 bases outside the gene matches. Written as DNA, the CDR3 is TGTGCCAGCACCCTCCCCACAGGGGGGATTTCCTACGAGCAGTACTTC. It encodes CASTLPTGGISYEQYF.

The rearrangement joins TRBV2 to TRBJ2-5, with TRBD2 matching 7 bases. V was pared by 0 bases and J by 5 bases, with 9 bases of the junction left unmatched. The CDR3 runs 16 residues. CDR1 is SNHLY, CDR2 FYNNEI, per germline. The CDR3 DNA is TGTGCCAGCAGTGAAGCTCGCGGGGGAATACGCGAGACCCAGTACTTC. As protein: CASSEARGGIRETQYF.

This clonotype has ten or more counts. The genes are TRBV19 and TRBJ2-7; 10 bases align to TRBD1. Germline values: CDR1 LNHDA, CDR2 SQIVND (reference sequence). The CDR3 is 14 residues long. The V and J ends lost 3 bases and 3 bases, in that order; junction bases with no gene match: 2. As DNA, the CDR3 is TGTGCCAGTAGTATCCGGGACAGGGGCTACGAGCAGTACTTC. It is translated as CASSIRDRGYEQYF. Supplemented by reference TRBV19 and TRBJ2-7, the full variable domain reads DGGITQSPKYLFRKEGQNVTLSCEQNLNHDAMYWYRQDPGQGLRLIYYSQIVNDFQKGDIAEGYSVSREKKESFPLTVTSAQKNPTAFYLCASSIRDRGYEQYFGPGTRLTVT.

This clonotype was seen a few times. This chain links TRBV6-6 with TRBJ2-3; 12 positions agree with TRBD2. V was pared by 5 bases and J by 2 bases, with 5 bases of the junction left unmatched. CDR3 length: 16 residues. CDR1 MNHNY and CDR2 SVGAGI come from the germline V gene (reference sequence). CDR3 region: CASSTTSGGHTDTQYF. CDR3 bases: TGTGCCAGCAGTACGACTAGCGGGGGACACACAGATACGCAGTATTTT.

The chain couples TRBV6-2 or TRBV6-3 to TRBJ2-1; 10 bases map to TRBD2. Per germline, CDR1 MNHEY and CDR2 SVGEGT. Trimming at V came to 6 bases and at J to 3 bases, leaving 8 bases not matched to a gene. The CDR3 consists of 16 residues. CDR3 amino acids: CASRGIAGGFYNEQFF. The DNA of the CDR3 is TGTGCCAGCAGGGGAATAGCGGGGGGATTCTACAATGAGCAGTTCTTC.

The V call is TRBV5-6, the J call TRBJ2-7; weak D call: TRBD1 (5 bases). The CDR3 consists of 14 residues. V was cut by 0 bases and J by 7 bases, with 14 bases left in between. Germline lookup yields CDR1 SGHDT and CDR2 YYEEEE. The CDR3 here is CASSLVGPNREQYV. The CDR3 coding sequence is TGTGCCAGCAGCTTGGTGGGGCCTAACAGGGAGCAGTACGTC.

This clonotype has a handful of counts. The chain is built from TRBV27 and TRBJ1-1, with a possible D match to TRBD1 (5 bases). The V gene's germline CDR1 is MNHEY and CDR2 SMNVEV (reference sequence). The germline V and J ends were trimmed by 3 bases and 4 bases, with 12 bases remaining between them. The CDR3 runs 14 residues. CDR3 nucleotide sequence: TGTGCCAGCAGTTTTCAGGGTTTTGCCACTGAAGCTTTCTTT. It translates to CASSFQGFATEAFF.

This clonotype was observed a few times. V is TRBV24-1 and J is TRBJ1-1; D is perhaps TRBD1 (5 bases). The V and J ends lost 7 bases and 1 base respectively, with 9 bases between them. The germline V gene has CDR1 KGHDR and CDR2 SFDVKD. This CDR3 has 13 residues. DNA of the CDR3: TGTGCCACCAGGAAGGGGAGGAACACTGAAGCTTTCTTT. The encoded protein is CATRKGRNTEAFF.

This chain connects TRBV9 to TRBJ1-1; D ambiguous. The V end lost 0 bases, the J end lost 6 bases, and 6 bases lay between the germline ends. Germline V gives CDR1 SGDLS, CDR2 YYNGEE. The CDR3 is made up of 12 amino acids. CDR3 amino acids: CASSVAESEAFF. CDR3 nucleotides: TGTGCCAGCAGCGTAGCTGAATCTGAAGCTTTCTTT. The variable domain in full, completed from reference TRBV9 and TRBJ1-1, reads DSGVTQTPKHLITATGQRVTLRCSPRSGDLSVYWYQQSLDQGLQFLIQYYNGEERAKGNILERFSAQQFPDLHSELNLSSLELGDSALYFCASSVAESEAFFGQGTRLTVV.

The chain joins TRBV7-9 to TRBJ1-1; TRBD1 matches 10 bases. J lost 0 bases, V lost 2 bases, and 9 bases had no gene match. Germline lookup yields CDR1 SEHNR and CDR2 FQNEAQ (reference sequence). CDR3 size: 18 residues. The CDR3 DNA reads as TGTGCCAGCAGCTTACAGGACAGGGGGATCCACATGAACACTGAAGCTTTCTTT. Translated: CASSLQDRGIHMNTEAFF.

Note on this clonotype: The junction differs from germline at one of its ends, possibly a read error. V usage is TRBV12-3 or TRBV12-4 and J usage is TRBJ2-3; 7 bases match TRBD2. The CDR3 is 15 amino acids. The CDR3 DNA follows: TGTGCCAACAGTTTCCTTACGGGGGGTTCAGATACGCAGTATTTT. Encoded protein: CANSFLTGGSDTQYF.

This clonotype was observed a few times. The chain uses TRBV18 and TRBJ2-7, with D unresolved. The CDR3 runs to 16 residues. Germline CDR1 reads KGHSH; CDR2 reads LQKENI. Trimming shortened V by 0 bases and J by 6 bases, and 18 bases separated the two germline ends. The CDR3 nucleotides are TGTGCCAGCTCACCACCGAAAGAGGACGGAAAACGCGAGCAGTACGTC. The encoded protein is CASSPPKEDGKREQYV.

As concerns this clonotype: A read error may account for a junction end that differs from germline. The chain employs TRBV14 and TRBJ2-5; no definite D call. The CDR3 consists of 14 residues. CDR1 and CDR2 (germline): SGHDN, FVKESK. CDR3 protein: CASSQAWYQETQYF. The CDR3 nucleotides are TGTGCCAGCAGCCAAGCATGGTACCAGGAGACCCAGTACTTC. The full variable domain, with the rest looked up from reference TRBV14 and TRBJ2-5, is EAGVTQFPSHSVIEKGQTVTLRCDPISGHDNLYWYRRVMGKEIKFLLHFVKESKQDESGMPNNRFLAERTGGTYSTLKVQPAELEDSGVYFCASSQAWYQETQYFGPGTRLLVL.